These 18 T cell receptor beta chains were sequenced from one sample in a study of Tregs in tolerant kidney transplant recipients. Libraries were prepared by immunoSEQ multiplex PCR; TCRdb keeps only in-frame clonotypes and omits some of them. The sample includes about 120,000 clones, roughly 93% of them seen just once. Sequencing was carried out using CD4+ T cells from blood. These receptor sequences come from a human donor in good health.

The chain employs TRBV14 and TRBJ1-5; D ambiguous. V dropped 3 bases and J dropped 6 bases, with 21 bases sitting between them. The CDR3 covers 17 residues. CDR1 is SGHDN, CDR2 FVKESK, per germline. This CDR3 reads CASSHPPGLINFQPQHF. As DNA, the CDR3 is TGTGCCAGCAGCCATCCACCGGGATTAATAAACTTTCAGCCCCAGCATTTT.

With respect to this clone: Different DNA sequences within this sample yield the same CDR3. The rearrangement links TRBV2 to TRBJ1-5; D is unresolved. Looked up from germline, CDR1 is SNHLY and CDR2 is FYNNEI. This CDR3 contains 15 residues. The V end lost 4 bases, the J end lost 1 base, and 11 bases lay between the germline ends. In nucleotides, the CDR3 is TGTGCCAGCAGTGTAGACCGACTAAGCAATCAGCCCCAGCATTTT. This sequence encodes CASSVDRLSNQPQHF.

The chain has TRBV5-8 and TRBJ1-1; D not certain. Trimming took off 1 base at V and 4 bases at J, with 11 bases between the two ends. CDR1 is SGHTS and CDR2 is YDEGEE in the germline V gene. The CDR3 contains 14 residues. The CDR3 coding sequence is TGTGCCAGCAGCTTGCCCTACAGTCTCACTGAAGCTTTCTTT. Translating gives CASSLPYSLTEAFF.

The chain is built from TRBV11-2 and TRBJ2-1, with TRBD2 matching 10 bases. V was pared by 5 bases and J by 8 bases, with 9 bases of the junction left unmatched. There are 15 residues in the CDR3. Germline V gene data show CDR1 as SGHAT and CDR2 as FQNNGV. This CDR3 is CASSGDLAGAYEQFF. The CDR3 DNA sequence: TGTGCCAGCAGCGGAGACCTAGCGGGAGCCTATGAGCAGTTCTTC. The entire variable domain, with the rest obtained from reference TRBV11-2 and TRBJ2-1, is as follows: EAGVAQSPRYKIIEKRQSVAFWCNPISGHATLYWYQQILGQGPKLLIQFQNNGVVDDSQLPKDRFSAERLKGVDSTLKIQPAKLEDSAVYLCASSGDLAGAYEQFFGPGTRLTVL.

CDR3 region: CASSLAGGAISGNTIYF. The CDR3 coding sequence is TGCGCCAGCAGCTTGGCCGGCGGGGCTATCTCTGGAAACACCATATATTTT. The rearrangement joins TRBV5-1 to TRBJ1-3; perhaps TRBD1 as D (5 bases). V lost 0 bases to trimming and J lost 0 bases, with 13 bases between them. CDR3 length: 17 amino acids. The germline V gene encodes CDR1 SGHRS and CDR2 YFSETQ.

CDR3 DNA: TGTGCCAGCAGCATAAACAGGATACCCCTGGCGGGCTACACCTTC. It yields the protein CASSINRIPLAGYTF. The V gene is TRBV7-2, the J gene TRBJ1-2; a weak D match, TRBD1 (5 bases). Trimming cost V 5 bases and J 8 bases, with 21 bases left between them. CDR3 length: 15 amino acids. The V gene's germline CDR1 is SGHTA and CDR2 FQGNSA.

The chain carries TRBV9 and TRBJ2-1; 12 bases are a match to TRBD2. The CDR3 is 15 amino acids. Unmatched junction bases numbered 3, after V lost 2 bases and J lost 6 bases. Germline values: CDR1 SGDLS, CDR2 YYNGEE. CDR3 sequence: CASSVTSGGPNEQFF. The DNA for the CDR3 is TGTGCCAGCAGCGTTACTAGCGGGGGGCCCAATGAGCAGTTCTTC.

In its sample, this clone was seen a few times. This sequence joins TRBV7-2 and TRBJ2-2; no definite D call. Trimming pared 5 bases from V and 0 bases from J, leaving 13 bases between. Germline V lookup: CDR1 SGHTA, CDR2 FQGNSA. This CDR3 spans 16 amino acids. CDR3 amino acids: CASSIGLGTNTGELFF. CDR3 coding DNA: TGTGCCAGCAGCATAGGCCTCGGAACGAACACCGGGGAGCTGTTTTTT.

The chain links TRBV9 to TRBJ1-2; unclear D gene. This CDR3 has 13 residues. Germline V lookup: CDR1 SGDLS, CDR2 YYNGEE. V shed 0 bases and J shed 3 bases, with 6 bases lying between them. The CDR3 DNA reads TGTGCCAGCAGCGTAGTACCGGACTATGGCTACACCTTC. Translation: CASSVVPDYGYTF. Full variable domain (outside the CDR3, taken from reference TRBV9 and TRBJ1-2): DSGVTQTPKHLITATGQRVTLRCSPRSGDLSVYWYQQSLDQGLQFLIQYYNGEERAKGNILERFSAQQFPDLHSELNLSSLELGDSALYFCASSVVPDYGYTFGSGTRLTVV.

V and J are TRBV7-2 and TRBJ2-5, with no clear D. The end of the DNA fits TRBJ2-7 better, so the J call may be wrong. The CDR3 sequence is 13 residues long. Germline CDR1 and CDR2: SGHTA and FQGNSA. The CDR3 nucleotides read TGTGCCAGCAGTTCCCGACCGTTCTACGAGCAGTACTTC. The encoded protein is CASSSRPFYEQYF.

The gene calls are TRBV15 and TRBJ2-7, with D unclear. The CDR3 runs 13 residues. Germline loops: CDR1 LNHNV, CDR2 YYDKDF (reference sequence). Trimming removed 3 bases at V and 6 bases at J, with 12 bases between. The CDR3 DNA sequence: TGTGCCACCAGCAGGGCGTTACCTTCCGAGCAGTACTTC. Translated, it gives CATSRALPSEQYF.

The chain recombines TRBV13 with TRBJ1-2; 8 nucleotides match TRBD1. The CDR3 sequence is 16 residues long. V lost 2 bases to trimming and J lost 2 bases; unmatched junction nucleotides: 7. From germline, CDR1 is PRHDT and CDR2 FYEKMQ (reference sequence). The CDR3 nucleotides read TGTGCCAGCAGCTTACACCGGGACAGGCTAAACTATGGCTACACCTTC. Translating it yields CASSLHRDRLNYGYTF.

The chain recombines TRBV27 with TRBJ2-3; D gene ambiguous. This CDR3 contains 14 residues. Germline V CDR1 and CDR2: MNHEY, SMNVEV (reference sequence). Trimming stripped 5 bases from V and 2 bases from J, with 11 bases between. CDR3 sequence: CASSLRLVTDTQYF. The CDR3 DNA is TGTGCCAGCAGTCTACGGCTGGTCACAGATACGCAGTATTTT.

This chain links TRBV11-1 with TRBJ1-3; D not certain. The CDR3 has 12 residues. V was clipped by 6 bases and J by 0 bases, with 3 bases between them. From germline, CDR1 is SGHAT and CDR2 FQDESV (reference sequence). The CDR3 nucleotides are TGTGCCAGCAGTACCTCTGGAAACACCATATATTTT. It yields the protein CASSTSGNTIYF.

The V call is TRBV9, the J call TRBJ1-6; a possible D gene is TRBD1 (5 bases). Germline CDR1 and CDR2: SGDLS and YYNGEE. Trimming left V 2 bases short and J 6 bases short, with 12 bases between. The CDR3 contains 15 residues. CDR3 nucleotides: TGTGCCAGCAGCGTCCCGGCCGGGGGTAATTCACCCCTCCACTTT. Translated: CASSVPAGGNSPLHF.

CDR3 sequence reads: CASSTKPGSWDQPQHF. CDR3 DNA: TGTGCCAGCAGCACCAAACCAGGGAGTTGGGATCAGCCCCAGCATTTT. The V gene is TRBV5-6, the J gene TRBJ1-5; a possible D gene is TRBD1 (5 bases). The CDR3 has 16 amino acids. The germline V gene encodes CDR1 SGHDT and CDR2 YYEEEE. The V end lost 4 bases, the J end lost 5 bases, and 19 bases lay between the germline ends.

The rearrangement joins TRBV5-1 to TRBJ2-3, with D perhaps given as TRBD1 or TRBD2 (5 bases each). The CDR3 extends over 16 amino acids. Trimming removed 4 bases at V and 0 bases at J, with 15 bases between. Germline CDR1 SGHRS, CDR2 YFSETQ. CDR3 nucleotides: TGCGCCAGCAGCAATCTCCGGGACGCTAGCACAGATACGCAGTATTTT. It encodes CASSNLRDASTDTQYF.

This clone was seen a single time. The gene calls are TRBV18 and TRBJ1-1; TRBD1 matches at 7 bases. The CDR3 runs to 15 residues. Germline V lookup: CDR1 KGHSH, CDR2 LQKENI. V lost 6 bases and J lost 2; bases outside the gene matches: 9. DNA for the CDR3: TGTGCCAGCTCCGACCGACAGGGCCGCAACACTGAAGCTTTCTTT. This translates into CASSDRQGRNTEAFF.